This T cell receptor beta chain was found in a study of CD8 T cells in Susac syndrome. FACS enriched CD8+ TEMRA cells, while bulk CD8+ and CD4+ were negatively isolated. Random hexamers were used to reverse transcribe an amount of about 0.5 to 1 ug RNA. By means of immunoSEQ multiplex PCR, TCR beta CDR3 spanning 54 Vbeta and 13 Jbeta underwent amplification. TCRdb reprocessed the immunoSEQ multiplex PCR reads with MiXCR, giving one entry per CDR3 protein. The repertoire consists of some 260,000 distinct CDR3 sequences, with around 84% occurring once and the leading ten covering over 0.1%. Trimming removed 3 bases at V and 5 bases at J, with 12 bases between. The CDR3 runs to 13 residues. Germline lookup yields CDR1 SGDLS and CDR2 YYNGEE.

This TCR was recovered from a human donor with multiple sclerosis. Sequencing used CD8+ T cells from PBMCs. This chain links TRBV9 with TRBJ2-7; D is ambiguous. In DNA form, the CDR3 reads TGTGCCAGCAGCGCCGTCGGGTTGCACGAGCAGTACTTC. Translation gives CASSAVGLHEQYF.